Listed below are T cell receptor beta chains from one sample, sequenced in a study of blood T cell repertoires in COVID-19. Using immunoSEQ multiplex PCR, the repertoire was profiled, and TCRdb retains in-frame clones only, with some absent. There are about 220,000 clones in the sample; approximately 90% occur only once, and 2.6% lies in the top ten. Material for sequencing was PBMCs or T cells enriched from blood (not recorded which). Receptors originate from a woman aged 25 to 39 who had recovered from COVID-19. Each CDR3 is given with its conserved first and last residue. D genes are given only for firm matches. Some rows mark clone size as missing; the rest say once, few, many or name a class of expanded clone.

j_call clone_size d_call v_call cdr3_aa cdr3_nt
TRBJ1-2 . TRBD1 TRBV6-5 CASSPGQGWYGYTF TGTGCCAGCAGTCCGGGACAGGGGTGGTATGGCTACACCTTC
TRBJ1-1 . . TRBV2 CASSLDTNTEAFF TGTGCCAGCAGTCTCGACACGAACACTGAAGCTTTCTTT
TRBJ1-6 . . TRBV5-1 CASREGVSPLHF TGCGCCAGCAGGGAGGGAGTATCACCCCTCCACTTT
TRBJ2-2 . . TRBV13 CASSLGTPNTGELFF TGTGCCAGCAGCTTAGGGACACCGAACACCGGGGAGCTGTTTTTT
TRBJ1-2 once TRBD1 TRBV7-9 CASSLDTGGSDGYTF TGTGCCAGCAGCTTAGATACAGGGGGCAGCGATGGCTACACCTTC
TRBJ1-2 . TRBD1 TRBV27 CASRSTGGRQGYTF TGTGCCAGCAGGTCGACAGGGGGCCGTCAGGGCTACACCTTC
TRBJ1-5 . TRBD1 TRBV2 CASSSRSTGGLGNQPQHF TGTGCCAGCAGTTCACGGTCCACAGGGGGTCTTGGCAATCAGCCCCAGCATTTT
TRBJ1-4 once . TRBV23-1 CASSLSGNEKLFF TGCGCCAGCAGTCTTTCGGGGAATGAAAAACTGTTTTTT
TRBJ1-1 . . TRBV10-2 CASSPRSQGSTEAFF TGCGCCAGCAGTCCTAGGTCCCAGGGAAGCACTGAAGCTTTCTTT
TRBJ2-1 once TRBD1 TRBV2 CASSWDRGGNEQFF TGTGCCAGCAGTTGGGACAGGGGGGGCAATGAGCAGTTCTTC
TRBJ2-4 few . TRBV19 CASSPQGTLAKNIQYF TGTGCCAGTAGTCCTCAAGGGACACTAGCCAAAAACATTCAGTACTTC
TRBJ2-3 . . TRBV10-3 CAISEAGSTDTQYF TGTGCCATCAGTGAGGCAGGGAGCACAGATACGCAGTATTTT
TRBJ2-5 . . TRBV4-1 CASSQARAKGTQYF TGCGCCAGCAGCCAAGCCAGGGCTAAGGGGACCCAGTACTTC
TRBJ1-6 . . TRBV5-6 CASSDGQGNSPLHF TGTGCCAGCAGCGATGGGCAGGGAAATTCACCCCTCCACTTT
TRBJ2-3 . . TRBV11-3 CASSSGWEEQYF TGTGCCAGCAGCTCGGGGTGGGAGGAGCAGTATTTT
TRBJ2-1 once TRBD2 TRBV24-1 CATSETSGGWNEQFF TGTGCCACCAGTGAAACTAGCGGGGGTTGGAATGAGCAGTTCTTC
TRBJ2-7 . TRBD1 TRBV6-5 CASRPSGGTYEQYF TGTGCCAGCAGGCCCTCAGGGGGCACCTACGAGCAGTACTTC
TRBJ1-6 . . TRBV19 CASSRQNNSPLHF TGTGCCAGTAGTAGGCAGAATAATTCACCCCTCCACTTT
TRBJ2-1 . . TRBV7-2 CASSLEPQGNDEQFF TGTGCCAGCAGCCTCGAACCCCAGGGCAACGATGAGCAGTTCTTC
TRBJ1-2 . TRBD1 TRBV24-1 CATSDPGTAYGGYTF TGTGCCACCAGTGACCCCGGGACAGCTTACGGTGGCTACACCTTC
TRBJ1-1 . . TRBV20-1 CSATGGFF TGCAGTGCTACAGGTGGTTTCTTT
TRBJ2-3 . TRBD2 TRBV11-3 CASGLATDTQYF TGTGCCAGCGGACTAGCCACAGATACGCAGTATTTT
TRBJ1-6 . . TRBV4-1 CASSQVQGMNSPLHF TGCGCCAGCAGCCAAGTTCAGGGTATGAATTCACCCCTCCACTTT
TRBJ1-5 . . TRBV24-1 CATSEDGGGPQHF TGTGCCACCAGTGAAGACGGCGGGGGGCCCCAGCATTTT
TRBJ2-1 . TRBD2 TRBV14 CASSQVGLAGGPYNEQFF TGTGCCAGCAGCCAAGTGGGACTAGCGGGGGGACCCTACAATGAGCAGTTCTTC
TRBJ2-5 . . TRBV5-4 CASSPRARGGLETQYF TGTGCCAGCAGCCCGCGGGCCAGGGGAGGGTTAGAGACCCAGTACTTC
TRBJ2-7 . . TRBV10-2 CASSEPGQTSSYEQYF TGCGCCAGCAGTGAACCCGGACAGACAAGCTCCTACGAGCAGTACTTC
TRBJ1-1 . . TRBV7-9 CASSSLTVGHTEAFF TGTGCCAGCAGCTCCTTGACCGTGGGCCACACTGAAGCTTTCTTT
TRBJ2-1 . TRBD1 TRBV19 CASSAPGQSYNEQFF TGTGCCAGTAGTGCCCCGGGACAGAGCTACAATGAGCAGTTCTTC